The next 8 T cell receptor beta chains were all read from a single sample in a study of control samples from healthy donors and cancer patients. This table comes from immunoSEQ multiplex PCR, and its TCRdb copy is limited to in-frame clones, with some not included. Of about 130,000 clones listed, around 92% are singletons. The material sequenced was PBMCs. The receptors originated from an elderly man with head and neck cancer.

V gene TRBV5-1 combines with J gene TRBJ1-1, with a possible D match to TRBD1 (6 bases). Deletions cut 0 bases from V and 5 bases from J, with 14 bases between. The CDR3 length is 15 residues. Germline lookup yields CDR1 SGHRS and CDR2 YFSETQ. CDR3 region: CASSLGPGEGTEAFF. DNA of the CDR3: TGCGCCAGCAGCTTGGGGCCAGGGGAGGGGACTGAAGCTTTCTTT.

This clone was found a few times. This sequence joins TRBV14 and TRBJ1-2, with D possibly TRBD1 on 5 matching bases. With 4 bases removed from V and 8 bases from J, the gap between germline ends came to 17 bases. The germline V gene has CDR1 SGHDN and CDR2 FVKESK. The CDR3 length is 14 residues. The CDR3 DNA reads as TGTGCCAGCAGCCGATCTCCCAGGAGGGGAGGCTACACCTTC. This codes for CASSRSPRRGGYTF.

The chain couples TRBV25-1 to TRBJ1-1; TRBD1 is a possible D gene (5 bases). Looked up from germline, CDR1 is MGHDK and CDR2 is SYGVNS. CDR3 length: 15 residues. The V end was cut by 3 bases, the J end by 4 bases, with 15 bases between. CDR3 in amino acids: CASSELGRIATEAFF. The DNA for the CDR3 is TGTGCCAGCAGTGAGCTGGGGCGCATTGCCACTGAAGCTTTCTTT.

On this clone: One end of the junction does not line up with germline, which may come from a read error. The rearrangement joins TRBV15 to TRBJ1-3, with no clear D. Germline CDR1 LNHNV, CDR2 YYDKDF (reference sequence). There are 13 residues in the CDR3. The CDR3 nucleotides read TGTGCCACCAGCAGAGGTTTCGGGGAGCGCGATGACTTT. It specifies CATSRGFGERDDF.

J is TRBJ1-1 and V is TRBV19; no clear D gene. There are 13 residues in the CDR3. CDR1 and CDR2 from the germline V gene are LNHDA and SQIVND (reference sequence). Trimming removed 8 bases from V and 0 bases from J, with 10 bases in between. CDR3 sequence (DNA): TGTGCCAGTGGGTCTGGGGTGAACACTGAAGCTTTCTTT. Protein sequence: CASGSGVNTEAFF.

V is TRBV5-1 and J is TRBJ2-7, with no clear D. The ends were cut back, 3 bases at V and 6 bases at J, with 16 bases in the middle. This CDR3 spans 14 amino acids. Germline V gene sequence: CDR1 SGHRS, CDR2 YFSETQ. DNA for the CDR3: TGCGCCAGCAGCTCAGGATCCCTCCTTGGCGAGCAGTACTTC. Residues: CASSSGSLLGEQYF.

This chain uses TRBV14 with TRBJ2-2; 7 bases align to TRBD1. Losses at the gene ends were 2 bases for V and 8 bases for J; bases not matched to a gene: 2. This CDR3 is built from 13 residues. Germline V gene sequence: CDR1 SGHDN, CDR2 FVKESK. CDR3 coding DNA: TGTGCCAGCAGCCAAACGGACAGGGGGGAGCTGTTTTTT. As protein: CASSQTDRGELFF.

The J gene is TRBJ2-7, the V gene TRBV5-1; D possibly corresponds to TRBD2 (6 bases). The CDR3 runs 15 residues. Germline V gene data show CDR1 as SGHRS and CDR2 as YFSETQ. V gave up 0 bases and J gave up 2 bases, with 12 bases separating them. In nucleotides, the CDR3 is TGCGCCAGCAGCTTGGGGCCGGGAGTAACCTACGAGCAGTACTTC. The encoded protein is CASSLGPGVTYEQYF.